This T cell receptor (beta chain) stems from a study of T-cell memory formation after mild COVID-19. TCRdb processed the 5' RACE reads anew with MiXCR; each CDR3 protein has one entry. Among 300,000 to 400,000 distinct CDR3 sequences listed, roughly 15% were seen once. Per the germline V gene, CDR1 is MNHEY and CDR2 is SVGAGI. Unmatched junction bases numbered 8, after V lost 6 bases and J lost 2 bases. This CDR3 comprises 15 residues. The TCR was taken from a man younger than 35 who had mild COVID-19 (a few samples of this study predate the infection). Cell type and time point are not known. V and J are TRBV6-5 and TRBJ1-2, with TRBD1 identical over 8 bases. Sequencing was performed on PBMCs or a T cell subset sorted from them (not recorded which). CDR3 nucleotides: TGTGCCAGCAGACTCACGACAGGGGCCAACTATGGCTACACCTTC. Translating it yields CASRLTTGANYGYTF.